A selection of T cell receptor beta chains follows, all from one sample in a study of blood T cell repertoires in COVID-19. The method was immunoSEQ multiplex PCR; TCRdb's version includes in-frame clones alone and lacks a portion of them. The table lists tens of thousands of clones, 72% of them singletons. The sequenced material came from peripheral blood. The source of these receptors is a boy aged 2 to 10 with active or convalescent COVID-19. CDR3s include the opening cysteine and the closing phenylalanine or tryptophan. D genes are given only for firm matches. Rows give clone size only sometimes, using once, few, many, or a class for an expanded clone.

cdr3_length | d_call | j_call | clone_size | v_call | cdr3_nt | cdr3_aa
15 | . | TRBJ1-4 | once | TRBV14 | TGTGCCAGCAGTCCCACTGGAACGTGGAGTGAAAAACTGTTTTTT | CASSPTGTWSEKLFF
15 | TRBD2 | TRBJ2-7 | . | TRBV5-6 | TGTGCCAGCAGCTTTCGACGGACTAGCTCCTACGAGCAGTACTTC | CASSFRRTSSYEQYF
13 | . | TRBJ2-7 | once | TRBV5-6 | TGTGCCAGCAGCTTGGATCCTTCCTACGAGCAGTACTTC | CASSLDPSYEQYF
13 | TRBD1 | TRBJ2-7 | once | TRBV30 | TGTGCCTGGAGTGACAGGGGCAACTACGAGCAGTACTTC | CAWSDRGNYEQYF
15 | . | TRBJ2-3 | . | TRBV5-4 | TGTGCCAGCAGCTTGGTGGGGAGGAGCGGAGATACGCAGTATTTT | CASSLVGRSGDTQYF
16 | TRBD1 | TRBJ2-1 | . | TRBV7-9 | TGTGCCAGCAGCTTGACAGGGAAAGGGTCCTACAATGAGCAGTTCTTC | CASSLTGKGSYNEQFF
13 | . | TRBJ1-5 | . | TRBV10-2 | TGCGCCAGCAGTGAGTCGAGGGATCAGCCCCAGCATTTT | CASSESRDQPQHF
16 | . | TRBJ2-2 | . | TRBV20-1 | TGCAGTGCTAGTAAGACCGGGAGAAGAAACACCGGGGAGCTGTTTTTT | CSASKTGRRNTGELFF
12 | . | TRBJ2-5 | few | TRBV7-2 | TGTGCCAGCAGCTTTTATCAAGAGACCCAGTACTTC | CASSFYQETQYF
11 | TRBD1 | TRBJ1-2 | . | TRBV7-6 | TGTGCCAGCAGCTCAGGGGGAATCTACACCTTC | CASSSGGIYTF
15 | TRBD1 | TRBJ1-5 | . | TRBV5-4 | TGTGCCAGCAGCCTTAGGGGGCGCCGCAATCAGCCCCAGCATTTT | CASSLRGRRNQPQHF
20 | . | TRBJ2-6 | once | TRBV3-1/TRBV3-2 | TGTGCCAGCAGCCAAGGCGGACATGGGATCTCTGGGTTTAGTCAAAACGTCCTGACTTTC | CASSQGGHGISGFSQNVLTF
11 | TRBD1 | TRBJ2-7 | once | TRBV10-3 | TGTGCCATCCAGGGGGTCTACGAGCAGTACTTC | CAIQGVYEQYF
15 | TRBD1 | TRBJ2-2 | . | TRBV7-9 | TGTGCCAGCAGCCGTGACAGGGTGAACACCGGGGAGCTGTTTTTT | CASSRDRVNTGELFF
14 | TRBD1 | TRBJ1-6 | . | TRBV3-1/TRBV3-2 | TGTGCCAGCAGCGCCGTCAGGGGGTTACCACCCCTCCACTTT | CASSAVRGLPPLHF
13 | . | TRBJ1-5 | . | TRBV27 | TGTGCCAGCACCACAGGGTACAATCAGCCCCAGCATTTT | CASTTGYNQPQHF
11 | . | TRBJ2-2 | . | TRBV19 | TGTGCCAGTTTAGGGGCCGGGGAGCTGTTTTTT | CASLGAGELFF
11 | . | TRBJ2-1 | . | TRBV30 | TGTGCCTGGACGCACCGAGATGAGCAGTTCTTC | CAWTHRDEQFF
15 | TRBD1 | TRBJ1-5 | . | TRBV18 | TGTGCCAGCTCGGCGGGACAGGCTCTTTTTCAGCCCCAGCATTTT | CASSAGQALFQPQHF
12 | . | TRBJ2-7 | few | TRBV7-6 | TGTGCCAGCAGCTTTGCAGGGCACGAGCAGTACTTC | CASSFAGHEQYF
12 | . | TRBJ1-1 | . | TRBV11-2 | TGTGCCAGCTGGGGCGGTGGTCCTGAAGCTTTCTTT | CASWGGGPEAFF
17 | TRBD2 | TRBJ2-2 | . | TRBV11-2 | TGTGCCAGCAGCTACGGGACTAGCGGGGGGCTTACCGGGGAGCTGTTTTTT | CASSYGTSGGLTGELFF
12 | . | TRBJ1-2 | . | TRBV2 | TGTGCCAGCCGGAGAGTGGACTATGGCTACACCTTC | CASRRVDYGYTF
12 | TRBD1 | TRBJ1-2 | . | TRBV2 | TGTGCCAGAATGGACAGGGCTCATGGCTACACCTTC | CARMDRAHGYTF
11 | . | TRBJ2-1 | once | TRBV11-2 | TGTGCCAGCAGACAGGGCTATGAGCAGTTCTTC | CASRQGYEQFF
16 | TRBD2 | TRBJ2-3 | . | TRBV27 | TGTGCCAGCAGTTTTCTGGCGGGGGGGAACACAGATACGCAGTATTTT | CASSFLAGGNTDTQYF
11 | . | TRBJ2-5 | . | TRBV7-2 | TGTGCCAGCAGCTTATCGGAGACCCAGTACTTC | CASSLSETQYF
12 | . | TRBJ1-1 | . | TRBV3-1/TRBV3-2 | TGTGCCAGCAGCCCAAACGAGCATCGGGTTTTCTTT | CASSPNEHRVFF
19 | TRBD2 | TRBJ2-1 | once | TRBV5-1 | TGCGCCAGCAGCCATAACACCGGGACTAGCGGGAGTAGCAACAATGAGCAGTTCTTC | CASSHNTGTSGSSNNEQFF
15 | . | TRBJ1-1 | . | TRBV5-6 | TGTGCCAGCAACCGACAGGACCGATTTAACACTGAAGCTTTCTTT | CASNRQDRFNTEAFF
15 | . | TRBJ2-3 | . | TRBV5-6 | TGTGCCAGCAGACTCTCTATCATGGGCACAGATACGCAGTATTTT | CASRLSIMGTDTQYF
15 | . | TRBJ2-1 | few | TRBV7-6 | TGTGCCAGCAGCCACTCGACTAGTATCAACAATGAGCAGTTCTTC | CASSHSTSINNEQFF